The 32 T cell receptor beta chains in this list originate from one sample, sequenced in a study of T cell repertoires in cytomegalovirus infection. Each CDR3 protein gets one entry after TCRdb re-called the reads with MiXCR. The profile shows 200,000 to 250,000 distinct CDR3 sequences, roughly 12% of them singletons. The material sequenced was PBMCs. These receptors were obtained from a human donor in good health (CMV status not recorded). Some clones in this sample may be carry-over from other donors' samples.

The chain has TRBV10-3 and TRBJ2-1; possibly TRBD1 or TRBD2 for D (5 bases each). This CDR3 is built from 12 residues. Germline V gives CDR1 ENHRY, CDR2 SYGVKD. Deletions cut 7 bases from V and 6 bases from J, with 10 bases between. CDR3 nucleotides: TGTGCCATCAAGGAAGGGACCAATGAGCAGTTCTTC. Translated, it gives CAIKEGTNEQFF.

This clonotype was seen a few times. In DNA, the CDR3 is TGTGCCAGTAGTACTGGGTCGCGGCAGTACTTC. Translating gives CASSTGSRQYF. This chain connects TRBV19 to TRBJ2-7, with D unresolved. This CDR3 comprises 11 residues. Germline CDR1 is LNHDA and CDR2 is SQIVND (reference sequence). With 4 bases removed from V and 9 bases from J, the gap between germline ends came to 10 bases.

There are a few counts of this clonotype. The rearrangement links TRBV12-3 or TRBV12-4 to TRBJ1-1; D is ambiguous. The CDR3 runs to 12 residues. The ends were cut back, 4 bases at V and 3 bases at J, with 6 bases in the middle. CDR3 in DNA: TGTGCCAGCAGTTCAGTTTACACTGAAGCTTTCTTT. It yields the protein CASSSVYTEAFF.

For this clonotype: An end of the junction does not agree with germline; a read error may underlie this. The chain has TRBV30 and TRBJ2-1; D perhaps matches TRBD2 (6 bases). Germline values: CDR1 GTSNPN, CDR2 SVGIG (reference sequence). The CDR3 length is 14 residues. As DNA, the CDR3 is TGTGCCTGGACCCCGGGGCGGGATTACAATGGGCAGTTCTTC. It yields the protein CAWTPGRDYNGQFF.

This clonotype was found a few times. The chain is built from TRBV28 and TRBJ1-4; possible D gene TRBD1, 5 bases. The V end was cut by 8 bases, the J end by 8 bases, with 15 bases between. Per germline, CDR1 MDHEN and CDR2 SYDVKM. The CDR3 is 13 amino acids. DNA of the CDR3: TGTGCCAGCCTAAACGGTTGGGGGGAAAAACTGTTTTTT. Its protein is CASLNGWGEKLFF. The whole variable domain, remainder taken from reference TRBV28 and TRBJ1-4, is DVKVTQSSRYLVKRTGEKVFLECVQDMDHENMFWYRQDPGLGLRLIYFSYDVKMKEKGDIPEGYSVSREKKERFSLILESASTNQTSMYLCASLNGWGEKLFFGSGTQLSVL.

The V and J genes are TRBV19 and TRBJ1-2, with D possibly TRBD1 on 5 matching bases. Germline-derived CDR1 and CDR2 are LNHDA and SQIVND (reference sequence). V was trimmed by 7 bases and J by 7 bases, leaving 16 bases between them. The CDR3 runs 13 residues. CDR3 region: CASTVTGGGGYTF. The CDR3 region has the DNA TGTGCCAGTACGGTAACAGGAGGTGGTGGCTACACCTTC.

This clonotype was counted between two and nine times. V gene TRBV6-4 combines with J gene TRBJ2-2; D might be TRBD1 (6 bases). The CDR3 is 15 residues long. Germline loops: CDR1 MRHNA, CDR2 SNTAGT. V was clipped by 5 bases and J by 4 bases, with 14 bases between them. In DNA, the CDR3 is TGTGCCAGCAGTCCCGGGACACTTACCACCGGGGAGCTGTTTTTT. As protein: CASSPGTLTTGELFF.

This clonotype was seen repeatedly, ten times or more. This chain uses TRBV7-2 with TRBJ2-3; a weak D match, TRBD2 (6 bases). The CDR3 spans 16 residues. Trimming removed 5 bases from V and 2 bases from J, with 17 bases in between. From germline, CDR1 is SGHTA and CDR2 FQGNSA. The CDR3: CASSPYTGSNTDTQYF. As DNA, the CDR3 is TGTGCCAGCAGCCCCTATACCGGGAGCAACACAGATACGCAGTATTTT.

This clonotype was observed many times. The V gene is TRBV27, the J gene TRBJ1-1; weak D call: TRBD1 (6 bases). This CDR3 region has 13 residues. Per germline, CDR1 MNHEY and CDR2 SMNVEV (reference sequence). Trimming stripped 6 bases from V and 4 bases from J, with 12 bases between. The CDR3 sequence: CASSYRDTTEAFF. CDR3 nucleotide sequence: TGTGCCAGCAGCTACCGGGACACCACTGAAGCTTTCTTT.

The sample holds many counts of this clonotype. The chain links TRBV6-6 to TRBJ1-5; D may be TRBD1 (6 bases). V was clipped by 6 bases and J by 9 bases, with 12 bases between them. The CDR3 has 12 residues. Germline V gives CDR1 MNHNY, CDR2 SVGAGI (reference sequence). CDR3 DNA sequence: TGTGCCAGCAGAGGAGGGGGGGGGCCCCAGCATTTT. Protein sequence: CASRGGGGPQHF.

Many counts were recorded for this clonotype. This chain connects TRBV28 to TRBJ2-7; 7 bases are a match to TRBD1. With 10 bases clipped from V and 0 bases from J, the junction kept 6 bases outside the gene matches. This CDR3 has 13 amino acids. CDR1 is MDHEN and CDR2 is SYDVKM in the germline V gene. DNA for the CDR3: TGTGCCACCTCCGGGACAGTCTCCTACGAGCAGTACTTC. It yields the protein CATSGTVSYEQYF.

This clonotype was detected only a few times. The genes are TRBV5-4 and TRBJ1-4; 9 bases map to TRBD1. The length of the CDR3 is 16 residues. V trimming: 5 bases; J trimming: 3 bases; junction bases outside the gene matches: 8. The germline gives CDR1 SGHNT, CDR2 YYREEE (reference sequence). The CDR3 bases are TGTGCCAGCAGGATGGACAGGGGAAGGGCTAATGAAAAACTGTTTTTT. Translating gives CASRMDRGRANEKLFF.

This clonotype was found many times. The chain joins TRBV6-2 or TRBV6-3 to TRBJ2-2, with D perhaps matching TRBD1 or TRBD2 (5 bases each). Trimming pared 8 bases from V and 4 bases from J, leaving 11 bases between. Germline-derived CDR1 and CDR2 are MNHEY and SVGEGT. This CDR3 region has 13 residues. The CDR3 loop reads CASLLGATGELFF. Written as DNA, the CDR3 is TGTGCCAGCCTGCTCGGGGCCACCGGGGAGCTGTTTTTT.

The rearrangement joins TRBV29-1 to TRBJ1-1, with D tentatively TRBD1 (5 bases). Looked up from germline, CDR1 is SQVTM and CDR2 is ANQGSEA. The CDR3 has 13 amino acids. DNA for the CDR3: TGCAGTGCCAGACAGTTACCGAACACTGAAGCTTTCTTT. This sequence encodes CSARQLPNTEAFF.

This clonotype was observed once. The chain carries TRBV23-1 and TRBJ2-7, with TRBD1 matching over 7 bases. TRBV23-1 has ORF status, its function being uncertain. The CDR3 has 16 residues. V shed 2 bases, J shed 1 base, and the junction held 8 bases outside the gene matches. The CDR3 DNA reads as TGCGCCAGCAGTCAAACCGGGACAGCTAAATCCTACGAGCAGTACTTC. Protein sequence: CASSQTGTAKSYEQYF.

V is TRBV29-1 and J is TRBJ2-4; D uncertain. Trimming pared 7 bases from V and 0 bases from J, leaving 4 bases between. CDR3 length: 11 amino acids. The germline V gene has CDR1 SQVTM and CDR2 ANQGSEA. CDR3 bases: TGCAGCGCGGAAGCCAAAAACATTCAGTACTTC. As protein: CSAEAKNIQYF.

This clonotype was counted many times. The V call is TRBV25-1, the J call TRBJ2-7, with 9 bases matching TRBD2. V trimming: 2 bases; J trimming: 4 bases; junction bases outside the gene matches: 6. The CDR3 is 15 amino acids. CDR1 is MGHDK and CDR2 is SYGVNS in the germline V gene. The CDR3 region is CASSEAQRGDYEQYF. CDR3 DNA: TGTGCCAGCAGTGAAGCCCAGCGGGGGGATTACGAGCAGTACTTC.

This clonotype was recorded many times. The chain is built from TRBV29-1 and TRBJ2-3, with unresolved D. Germline V gene data show CDR1 as SQVTM and CDR2 as ANQGSEA. This CDR3 has 16 residues. The V gene lost 4 bases and the J gene lost 1 base, with 18 bases spanning the gap. The CDR3 region has the DNA TGCAGCGTTGTTCGCCTCCCTGCCGCTGGCACAGATACGCAGTATTTT. This sequence encodes CSVVRLPAAGTDTQYF.

This clonotype was seen at least ten times. The chain carries TRBV7-2 and TRBJ2-3, with D possibly TRBD2 on 5 matching bases. V shed 2 bases and J shed 6 bases, with 12 bases lying between them. The V gene's germline CDR1 is SGHTA and CDR2 FQGNSA. CDR3 length equals 14 residues. CDR3 residues: CASSLNLGGDTQYF. CDR3 in DNA: TGTGCCAGCAGCTTAAATCTCGGAGGCGATACGCAGTATTTT.

The rearrangement joins TRBV2 to TRBJ2-7; D not certain. Trimming shortened V by 7 bases and J by 0 bases, and 16 bases separated the two germline ends. The germline CDR1 and CDR2 sequences are SNHLY and FYNNEI. The CDR3 extends over 15 amino acids. The CDR3 loop reads CASTEGSLTSYEQYF. The DNA for the CDR3 is TGTGCCAGCACCGAAGGAAGTCTAACCTCCTACGAGCAGTACTTC.

The chain joins TRBV4-2 to TRBJ1-1; D is ambiguous. The CDR3 spans 16 residues. Germline V gives CDR1 LGHNA, CDR2 YNFKEQ. V lost 0 bases and J 4 bases, leaving 15 bases between the germline ends. CDR3 in amino acids: CASSQDTGAFGTEAFF. CDR3 in DNA: TGTGCCAGCAGCCAAGACACGGGCGCCTTTGGCACTGAAGCTTTCTTT.

This clonotype came up many times. This rearrangement joins TRBV29-1 to TRBJ1-1; TRBD1 agrees at 8 bases. Germline values: CDR1 SQVTM, CDR2 ANQGSEA. The ends lost 5 bases at V and 1 base at J; junction bases unmatched: 9. The CDR3 is 15 residues long. This CDR3 is CSVSDPGQENTEAFF. The DNA for the CDR3 is TGCAGCGTTTCCGATCCGGGACAGGAGAACACTGAAGCTTTCTTT. Based on the CDR3 plus reference TRBV29-1 and TRBJ1-1, the full variable domain is SAVISQKPSRDICQRGTSLTIQCQVDSQVTMMFWYRQQPGQSLTLIATANQGSEATYESGFVIDKFPISRPNLTFSTLTVSNMSPEDSSIYLCSVSDPGQENTEAFFGQGTRLTVV.

This clonotype has a count of ten or more. CDR3 nucleotide sequence: TGCAGTGCTAGAGATCATGGCAATCAGCCCCAGCATTTT. It codes for CSARDHGNQPQHF. The V call is TRBV20-1, the J call TRBJ1-5; D is ambiguous. V was shortened by 0 bases and J by 2 bases, with 5 bases between the two germline ends. Per the germline V gene, CDR1 is DFQATT and CDR2 is SNEGSKA (reference sequence). This CDR3 region has 13 residues.

This clonotype has at least ten counts. V and J are TRBV24-1 and TRBJ1-1, with TRBD1 matching 8 bases. Germline V gene sequence: CDR1 KGHDR, CDR2 SFDVKD. J lost 1 base, V lost 8 bases, and 8 bases had no gene match. The CDR3 is made up of 15 amino acids. Written as DNA, the CDR3 is TGTGCCACCACTCAAGGGACAGGTAGGAACACTGAAGCTTTCTTT. Its translation: CATTQGTGRNTEAFF.

Concerning this clonotype itself: This may be a read error, as it is one base from a much larger clone. This rearrangement joins TRBV29-1 to TRBJ1-1; D might be TRBD1 (6 bases). Germline CDR1 and CDR2: SQVTM and ANQGSEA. V lost 7 bases to trimming and J lost 0 bases, with 12 bases between them. The CDR3 runs to 13 residues. In DNA form, the CDR3 reads TGCAGCGGAGAGGGGACATTGAACACTGAAGCTTTCTTT. Translating gives CSGEGTLNTEAFF. The full variable domain, in which reference TRBV29-1 and TRBJ1-1 provide the parts outside the CDR3, is SAVISQKPSRDICQRGTSLTIQCQVDSQVTMMFWYRQQPGQSLTLIATANQGSEATYESGFVIDKFPISRPNLTFSTLTVSNMSPEDSSIYLCSGEGTLNTEAFFGQGTRLTVV.

This clonotype was recorded at least ten times. This sequence joins TRBV28 and TRBJ1-6; D is uncertain. Germline V gene sequence: CDR1 MDHEN, CDR2 SYDVKM. The CDR3 contains 15 residues. The V gene lost 7 bases and the J gene lost 7 bases, with 17 bases spanning the gap. The CDR3 spells CASMSLSTQNSPLHF. CDR3 bases: TGTGCCAGCATGAGTTTAAGCACGCAGAATTCACCCCTCCACTTT.

This clonotype was recorded a few times. V gene TRBV5-4 combines with J gene TRBJ2-1, with 8 bases identical to TRBD1. The CDR3 length is 16 residues. The germline V gene encodes CDR1 SGHNT and CDR2 YYREEE (reference sequence). Trimming at V came to 1 base and at J to 4 bases, leaving 7 bases not matched to a gene. This chain's CDR3 is CASSLRVTGEYNEQFF. In DNA form, the CDR3 reads TGTGCCAGCAGCTTGAGGGTGACAGGGGAGTACAATGAGCAGTTCTTC.

As concerns this clonotype: A much larger clone differs by one base, so this may be a read error. The chain employs TRBV6-2 or TRBV6-3 and TRBJ1-6; D uncertain. V lost 11 bases to trimming and J lost 5 bases, with 19 bases between them. The CDR3 consists of 15 residues. The germline CDR1 and CDR2 sequences are MNHEY and SVGEGT. The CDR3 reads CACTYPDGDNSPLHF. The CDR3 coding sequence is TGTGCCTGCACCTACCCGGACGGTGATAATTCACCCCTCCACTTT.

This clonotype showed up many times. The chain recombines TRBV7-2 with TRBJ2-3; D possibly corresponds to TRBD2 (6 bases). Germline V gene sequence: CDR1 SGHTA, CDR2 FQGNSA. The CDR3 has 15 residues. The germline V and J ends were trimmed by 7 bases and 0 bases, with 14 bases remaining between them. CDR3 sequence reads: CASTVEGLSTDTQYF. The CDR3 DNA reads as TGTGCCAGCACGGTGGAGGGCCTTAGCACAGATACGCAGTATTTT.

This chain links TRBV12-3 or TRBV12-4 with TRBJ2-1; 10 nucleotides align to TRBD1. The CDR3 extends over 15 amino acids. V shed 2 bases, J shed 10 bases, and the junction held 8 bases outside the gene matches. This CDR3 is CASSLLQTGGGEQFF. The CDR3 nucleotides read TGTGCCAGCAGTTTACTGCAGACAGGGGGCGGCGAGCAGTTCTTC.

This clonotype was counted a few times. The CDR3 is CASILGAGDYGYTF. The CDR3, as DNA: TGTGCCAGCATCCTGGGGGCAGGGGACTATGGCTACACCTTC. The chain combines TRBV5-6 with TRBJ1-2; D may be TRBD1 (6 bases). Germline loops: CDR1 SGHDT, CDR2 YYEEEE. The ends were cut back, 6 bases at V and 3 bases at J, with 15 bases in the middle. This CDR3 region has 14 residues.

The table lists this clonotype with many counts. V and J are TRBV11-3 and TRBJ1-3, with D possibly matching TRBD1 (6 bases). V dropped 8 bases and J dropped 2 bases, with 13 bases sitting between them. From germline, CDR1 is SGHNT and CDR2 YENEEA. The CDR3 runs 14 residues. For the CDR3, the DNA is TGTGCCAGCGGGCCCCACAGGGCTGGAAACACCATATATTTT. As protein: CASGPHRAGNTIYF.